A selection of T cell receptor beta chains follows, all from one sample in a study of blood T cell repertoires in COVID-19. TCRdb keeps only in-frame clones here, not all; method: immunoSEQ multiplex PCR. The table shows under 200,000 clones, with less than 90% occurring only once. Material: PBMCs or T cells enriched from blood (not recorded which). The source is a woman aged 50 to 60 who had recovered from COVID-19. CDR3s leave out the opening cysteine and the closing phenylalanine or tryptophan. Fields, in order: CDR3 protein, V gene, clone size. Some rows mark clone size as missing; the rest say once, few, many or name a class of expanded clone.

CDR3: SVEPGESYGYT
V: TRBV29-1
size: few

CDR3: ASSSLAHLYNEQF
V: TRBV7-9
size: NA

CDR3: ASSSSTDTQY
V: TRBV5-1
size: NA

CDR3: ASSEGLAGDEQY
V: TRBV6-4
size: NA

CDR3: ASSSLTHLGGYGYT
V: TRBV7-9
size: NA

CDR3: ASSSLTGGVADTQY
V: TRBV5-1
size: NA

CDR3: ASITDRNTEAF
V: TRBV6-5
size: NA

CDR3: SVLDRPSSYEQY
V: TRBV29-1
size: NA

CDR3: ASSVATGSGYT
V: TRBV9
size: NA

CDR3: ASSSVGGPGNTIY
V: TRBV7-6
size: NA

CDR3: ASSFETSGRTVQY
V: TRBV5-4
size: NA

CDR3: ASGESSGNTIY
V: TRBV7-6
size: once

CDR3: AWSVPAGRGAYGYT
V: TRBV30
size: NA

CDR3: ASSYSRNANYGYT
V: TRBV6-2/TRBV6-3
size: NA

CDR3: AWSRGRFYEQY
V: TRBV30
size: few

CDR3: ASSFSGRNEQF
V: TRBV12-3/TRBV12-4
size: NA

CDR3: ASGLGRTGSSYNEQF
V: TRBV12-5
size: NA

CDR3: ASIAGGNTGELF
V: TRBV10-2
size: NA

CDR3: ASSSGTSGSGY
V: TRBV7-9
size: once

CDR3: ASSWGLADTYEQY
V: TRBV7-2
size: NA

CDR3: ASSLGGRASSFSGEQY
V: TRBV7-8
size: NA

CDR3: ASNSRGLGANVLT
V: TRBV11-2
size: NA

CDR3: ASSPRGQGNAEAF
V: TRBV28
size: NA

CDR3: ASSRTGTGYGYT
V: TRBV5-1
size: NA

CDR3: ASSPGTSGRGNTQY
V: TRBV28
size: NA

CDR3: ASSPWAPSISGSFDNEQF
V: TRBV27
size: NA

CDR3: SVWGLAETNTGELF
V: TRBV29-1
size: once